This T cell receptor beta chain came from a study of beta chain features in type 1 diabetes. General study points: Patients' naive, central memory and Treg TCRB repertoires seemed closer to one another than those of healthy donors. In all four CD4+ subsets, TCRB CDR3 length was significantly, moderately reduced in type 1 diabetes. Equally in patients and controls, shorter templates might have been favored by PCR.

This clone was seen a handful of times. No antigen is known for it. CD45RO/CCR7/CD25/CD127/CD95/CD27 separated CD4+ naive, central memory, regulatory and stem cell-like memory cells by sorting. The sequenced template was cDNA made from the entire isolated RNA. TCRdb keeps only in-frame clones here, not all; method: immunoSEQ multiplex PCR. Of around 300,000 clones detected, roughly 8% appear once; the ten largest clones hold 1%. The source material was central memory CD4+ T cells from blood. This TCR was recovered from a woman under 30 in good health.

CDR3 coding DNA: TGTGCCAGCGGGGACAGGGGCCAAGAGACCCAGTACTTC. Translation gives CASGDRGQETQYF. V usage is TRBV5-6 and J usage is TRBJ2-5; 10 bases line up with TRBD1. Germline V gene data show CDR1 as SGHDT and CDR2 as YYEEEE. The CDR3 runs to 13 residues. V gave up 7 bases and J gave up 1 base; unmatched junction bases: 1. Drawing the rest from reference TRBV5-6 and TRBJ2-5, the complete variable domain is DAGVTQSPTHLIKTRGQQVTLRCSPKSGHDTVSWYQQALGQGPQFIFQYYEEEERQRGNFPDRFSGHQFPNYSSELNVNALLLGDSALYLCASGDRGQETQYFGPGTRLLVL.